What follows are 20 T cell receptor beta chains derived from one specimen sequenced in a study of Ad26.COV2.S vaccination and SARS-CoV-2 variants. Profiled with immunoSEQ multiplex PCR; TCRdb holds only in-frame clones, not every one. The sample records hundreds of thousands of clones, more than 70% being singletons. Specified treatment: over 15 received Ad26.COV2.S at low or high dose, single or two shots; about five received placebo; per-sample allocation not given. Vaccine and placebo recipients were sampled on day 63 after the first injection. The sample here was peripheral blood, taken in a trial of Ad26.COV2.S vaccine versus placebo. These TCRs come from a person between 18 and 59 years old who received the Ad26.COV2.S COVID-19 vaccine or a placebo.

J is TRBJ1-1 and V is TRBV11-3; a possible D gene is TRBD1 (5 bases). CDR3 length: 19 amino acids. V was cut by 5 bases and J by 4 bases, with 29 bases left in between. Germline lookup yields CDR1 SGHNT and CDR2 YENEEA. DNA of the CDR3: TGTGCCAGCAGCCCCCTGGGGTGTCGGGGGTCCTCGACGGGCACTGAAGCTTTCTTT. Translation: CASSPLGCRGSSTGTEAFF.

The genes are TRBV7-8 and TRBJ2-1, with TRBD2 identical over 12 bases. The germline CDR1 and CDR2 sequences are SGHVS and FQNEAQ. There are 15 residues in the CDR3. Germline trimming cut 4 bases from V and 4 bases from J; bases unmatched to any gene: 2. CDR3 residues: CASSSSGRGYNEQFF. The CDR3 DNA is TGTGCCAGCAGCTCTAGCGGGAGGGGGTACAATGAGCAGTTCTTC.

The chain employs TRBV23-1 and TRBJ1-5; the D is unclear. TRBV23-1 is flagged as an ORF with uncertain function. This CDR3 spans 14 amino acids. V gave up 6 bases and J gave up 7 bases, with 16 bases separating them. The CDR3 sequence: CASRGRGVGQPQHF. As DNA, the CDR3 is TGCGCCAGCAGGGGTAGAGGAGTTGGCCAGCCCCAGCATTTT.

V is TRBV30 and J is TRBJ2-6, with 9 bases lining up with TRBD2. The CDR3 runs 17 residues. The germline V gene encodes CDR1 GTSNPN and CDR2 SVGIG (reference sequence). With V trimmed by 1 base and J by 0 bases, 4 bases remained unmatched. The chain's CDR3 is CAWSGRAGGSGANVLTF. The CDR3 DNA follows: TGTGCCTGGAGTGGGAGAGCGGGGGGCTCTGGGGCCAACGTCCTGACTTTC. The full variable domain, in which reference TRBV30 and TRBJ2-6 provide the parts outside the CDR3, is SQTIHQWPATLVQPVGSPLSLECTVEGTSNPNLYWYRQAAGRGLQLLFYSVGIGQISSEVPQNLSASRPQDRQFILSSKKLLLSDSGFYLCAWSGRAGGSGANVLTFGAGSRLTVL.

The rearrangement links TRBV27 to TRBJ2-1; D may be TRBD1 (7 bases). Trimming took off 6 bases at V and 0 bases at J, with 21 bases between the two ends. Germline values: CDR1 MNHEY, CDR2 SMNVEV (reference sequence). The CDR3 covers 18 residues. CDR3 DNA: TGTGCCAGCAGCTTAGGGCTAGCCCAGGGGGGCTCCTACAATGAGCAGTTCTTC. Translated, it gives CASSLGLAQGGSYNEQFF.

The J gene is TRBJ1-6, the V gene TRBV4-1; D not certain. The V end lost 4 bases, the J end lost 9 bases, and 13 bases lay between the germline ends. Germline CDR1 and CDR2: MGHRA and YSYEKL. The CDR3 extends over 14 amino acids. CDR3 protein: CASSPTPRGSPLHF. The CDR3 DNA follows: TGCGCCAGCAGCCCGACCCCACGGGGTTCACCCCTCCACTTT.

Written as DNA, the CDR3 is TGTGCCAGCAGCTTAGCGGGGGATTGGGGGGCGGAGACCCAGTACTTC. This codes for CASSLAGDWGAETQYF. J is TRBJ2-5 and V is TRBV7-2; D is perhaps TRBD1 or TRBD2 (6 bases each). The germline gives CDR1 SGHTA, CDR2 FQGNSA. The CDR3 sequence is 16 residues long. Trimming left V 0 bases short and J 5 bases short, with 16 bases between.

V usage is TRBV18 and J usage is TRBJ1-3; 7 bases match TRBD1. Germline V gene sequence: CDR1 KGHSH, CDR2 LQKENI. V lost 3 bases, J lost 6 bases, and 5 bases stayed unmatched. This CDR3 is built from 14 residues. Here the CDR3 DNA reads TGTGCCAGCTCACCCCGCAGGGGGATAAACACCATATATTTT. As protein: CASSPRRGINTIYF.

In this sample, this clone turned up once. The rearrangement uses TRBV6-5 and TRBJ1-5; tentatively, D is TRBD1 (6 bases). V gave up 5 bases and J gave up 0 bases, with 11 bases separating them. CDR1 is MNHEY and CDR2 is SVGAGI in the germline V gene. There are 15 residues in the CDR3. As DNA, the CDR3 is TGTGCCAGCAGTCGGGGAGGGGGTAGCAATCAGCCCCAGCATTTT. Translating gives CASSRGGGSNQPQHF.

The chain uses TRBV11-2 and TRBJ2-7, with a tentative D call TRBD1 (6 bases). This CDR3 is built from 13 residues. Trimming cost V 4 bases and J 3 bases, with 10 bases left between them. Per the germline V gene, CDR1 is SGHAT and CDR2 is FQNNGV. CDR3 amino acids: CASSSDRFYEQYF. The CDR3 nucleotides read TGTGCCAGCAGCTCGGACAGATTCTACGAGCAGTACTTC. Full variable domain (outside the CDR3, taken from reference TRBV11-2 and TRBJ2-7): EAGVAQSPRYKIIEKRQSVAFWCNPISGHATLYWYQQILGQGPKLLIQFQNNGVVDDSQLPKDRFSAERLKGVDSTLKIQPAKLEDSAVYLCASSSDRFYEQYFGPGTRLTVT.

As for this clone: The sample has other DNA sequences that encode this CDR3 too. The chain couples TRBV4-3 to TRBJ1-4; unclear D gene. V was trimmed by 1 base and J by 8 bases, leaving 5 bases between them. The CDR3 contains 12 residues. CDR1 and CDR2 from the germline V gene are LGHNA and YSLEER. CDR3 DNA: TGCGCCAGCAGCCAAGTGGGGGAAAAACTGTTTTTT. It codes for CASSQVGEKLFF.

The gene calls are TRBV4-1 and TRBJ1-3; no reliable D call. V was shortened by 0 bases and J by 0 bases, with 9 bases between the two germline ends. The CDR3 loop spans 16 amino acids. The germline V gene has CDR1 MGHRA and CDR2 YSYEKL. The CDR3 DNA follows: TGCGCCAGCAGCCAAGAATCGGTCTACTCTGGAAACACCATATATTTT. It is translated as CASSQESVYSGNTIYF.

This rearrangement joins TRBV4-1 to TRBJ1-2; 11 bases line up with TRBD1. Germline assignment: CDR1 MGHRA and CDR2 YSYEKL. The CDR3 is 17 amino acids. V shed 1 base, J shed 0 bases, and the junction held 4 bases outside the gene matches. CDR3 sequence (DNA): TGCGCCAGCAGCCAAGGGACAGGGGGCACCGCTAACTATGGCTACACCTTC. Its translation: CASSQGTGGTANYGYTF.

This sequence joins TRBV19 and TRBJ2-7; D gene ambiguous. Germline-derived CDR1 and CDR2 are LNHDA and SQIVND (reference sequence). V was shortened by 3 bases and J by 0 bases, with 12 bases between the two germline ends. This CDR3 contains 15 residues. The CDR3 reads CASSIQPGTSYEQYF. The CDR3, as DNA: TGTGCCAGTAGTATCCAGCCGGGCACCTCCTACGAGCAGTACTTC.

J is TRBJ1-1 and V is TRBV27; a possible D gene is TRBD1 (6 bases). The CDR3 is made up of 14 amino acids. CDR1 MNHEY and CDR2 SMNVEV come from the germline V gene (reference sequence). Trimming stripped 6 bases from V and 5 bases from J, with 16 bases between. CDR3 bases: TGTGCCAGCAGGGTACAGGGTGAATGGACTGAAGCTTTCTTT. Translating gives CASRVQGEWTEAFF.

The rearrangement joins TRBV19 to TRBJ1-6, with D tentatively TRBD1 (6 bases). CDR3 size: 14 residues. From germline, CDR1 is LNHDA and CDR2 SQIVND (reference sequence). V gave up 3 bases and J gave up 5 bases, with 8 bases separating them. CDR3 DNA sequence: TGTGCCAGTAGTATCCGGACAGATAATTCACCCCTCCACTTT. It encodes CASSIRTDNSPLHF.

This clone came up once. The chain carries TRBV6-2 or TRBV6-3 and TRBJ2-5; D gene ambiguous. Germline loops: CDR1 MNHEY, CDR2 SVGEGT. Trimming stripped 2 bases from V and 4 bases from J, with 5 bases between. The CDR3 runs to 12 residues. The CDR3 DNA sequence: TGTGCCAGCAGTTACCTCCCAGAGACCCAGTACTTC. The encoded protein is CASSYLPETQYF.

This rearrangement joins TRBV27 to TRBJ1-6; 7 bases align to TRBD1. The CDR3 totals 17 residues. Germline V lookup: CDR1 MNHEY, CDR2 SMNVEV (reference sequence). Trimming at V came to 1 base and at J to 0 bases, leaving 3 bases not matched to a gene. For the CDR3, the DNA is TGTGCCAGCAGTTTATTGGGACAGAGCTCCTATAATTCACCCCTCCACTTT. It translates to CASSLLGQSSYNSPLHF.

In this sample, this clone turned up once. The CDR3 nucleotides are TGCGCCAGCAGCGTCGGGACTAGCGGCACCGGGGAGCTGTTTTTT. Protein sequence: CASSVGTSGTGELFF. V and J are TRBV5-1 and TRBJ2-2; TRBD2 agrees at 11 bases. After removal of 4 bases from V and 4 bases from J, the junction contained 3 bases not matched to a gene. Germline CDR1 reads SGHRS; CDR2 reads YFSETQ. The CDR3 has 15 amino acids.

The gene calls are TRBV30 and TRBJ1-3; D unresolved. The CDR3 runs to 12 residues. Deletions cut 2 bases from V and 7 bases from J, with 9 bases between. The germline V gene encodes CDR1 GTSNPN and CDR2 SVGIG (reference sequence). CDR3 in DNA: TGTGCCTGGAGTCTTTCCGGGAACACCATATATTTT. This translates into CAWSLSGNTIYF.